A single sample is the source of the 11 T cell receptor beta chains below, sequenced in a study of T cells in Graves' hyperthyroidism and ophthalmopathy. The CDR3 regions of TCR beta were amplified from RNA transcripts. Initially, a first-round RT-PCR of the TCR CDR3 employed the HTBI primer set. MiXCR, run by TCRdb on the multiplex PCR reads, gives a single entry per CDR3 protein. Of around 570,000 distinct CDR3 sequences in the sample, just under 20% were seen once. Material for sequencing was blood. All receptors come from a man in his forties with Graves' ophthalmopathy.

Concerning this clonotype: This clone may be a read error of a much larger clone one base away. CDR3 bases: TGTGCCAGCAGCCAAGCGGGCCCGGGACGGGAGAATGAAAAACTGTTTTTT. Its protein is CASSQAGPGRENEKLFF. V and J are TRBV3-1 and TRBJ1-4; the D gene is possibly TRBD1 (5 bases). The germline V gene has CDR1 LGHDT and CDR2 YNNKEL (reference sequence). The germline V and J ends were trimmed by 1 base and 5 bases, with 17 bases remaining between them. The CDR3 runs 17 residues. Full variable domain (missing parts from reference TRBV3-1 and TRBJ1-4): DTAVSQTPKYLVTQMGNDKSIKCEQNLGHDTMYWYKQDSKKFLKIMFSYNNKELIINETVPNRFSPKSPDKAHLNLHINSLELGDSAVYFCASSQAGPGRENEKLFFGSGTQLSVL.

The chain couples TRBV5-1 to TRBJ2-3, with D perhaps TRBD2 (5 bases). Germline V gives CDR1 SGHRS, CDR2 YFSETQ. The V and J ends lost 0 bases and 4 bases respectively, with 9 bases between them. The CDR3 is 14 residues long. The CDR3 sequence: CASSLVGISDTQYF. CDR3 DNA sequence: TGCGCCAGCAGCTTGGTCGGGATATCAGATACGCAGTATTTT.

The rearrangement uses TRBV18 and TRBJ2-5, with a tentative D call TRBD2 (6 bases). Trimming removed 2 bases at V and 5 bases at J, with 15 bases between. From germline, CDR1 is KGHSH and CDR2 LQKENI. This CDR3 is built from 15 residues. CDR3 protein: CASSPALGGYETQYF. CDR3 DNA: TGTGCCAGCTCACCAGCTCTGGGAGGCTACGAGACCCAGTACTTC.

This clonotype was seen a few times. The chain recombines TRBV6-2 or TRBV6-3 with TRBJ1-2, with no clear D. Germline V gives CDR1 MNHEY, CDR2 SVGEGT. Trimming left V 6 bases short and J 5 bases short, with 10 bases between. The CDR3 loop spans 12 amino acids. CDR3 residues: CASRPDTYGYTF. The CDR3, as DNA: TGTGCCAGCAGACCAGACACGTATGGCTACACCTTC.

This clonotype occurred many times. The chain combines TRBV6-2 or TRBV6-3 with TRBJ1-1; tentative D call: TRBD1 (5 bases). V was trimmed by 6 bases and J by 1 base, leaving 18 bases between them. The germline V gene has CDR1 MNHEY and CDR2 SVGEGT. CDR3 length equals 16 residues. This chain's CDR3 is CASSDGAGRGNTEAFF. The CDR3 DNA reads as TGTGCCAGCAGCGACGGGGCAGGGAGAGGGAACACTGAAGCTTTCTTT.

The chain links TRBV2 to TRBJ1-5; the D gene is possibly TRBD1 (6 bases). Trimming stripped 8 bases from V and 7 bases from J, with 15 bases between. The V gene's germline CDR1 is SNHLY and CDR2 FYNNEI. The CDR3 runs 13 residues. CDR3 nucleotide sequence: TGTGCCAGCTGGGGAGGGGGGGCCCAGCCCCAGCATTTT. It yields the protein CASWGGGAQPQHF.

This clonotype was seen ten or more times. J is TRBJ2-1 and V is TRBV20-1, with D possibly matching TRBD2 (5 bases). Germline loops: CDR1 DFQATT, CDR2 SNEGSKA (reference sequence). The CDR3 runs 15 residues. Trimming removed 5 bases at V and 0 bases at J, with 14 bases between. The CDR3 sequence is CSAPSGMSSYNEQFF. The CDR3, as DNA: TGCAGTGCTCCCTCGGGAATGAGCTCCTACAATGAGCAGTTCTTC.

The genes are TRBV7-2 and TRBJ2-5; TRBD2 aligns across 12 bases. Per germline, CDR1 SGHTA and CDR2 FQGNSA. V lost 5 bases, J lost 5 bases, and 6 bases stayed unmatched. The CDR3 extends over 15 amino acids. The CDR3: CASSATSGGLETQYF. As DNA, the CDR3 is TGTGCCAGCAGCGCGACTAGCGGGGGACTGGAGACCCAGTACTTC.

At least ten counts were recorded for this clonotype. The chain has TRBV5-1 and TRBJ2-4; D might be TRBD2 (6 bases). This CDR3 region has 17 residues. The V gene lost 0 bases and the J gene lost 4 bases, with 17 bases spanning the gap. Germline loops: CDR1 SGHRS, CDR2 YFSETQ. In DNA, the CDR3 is TGCGCCAGCAGCTTGGAGGGACTCCTACCTGGGAAAAACATTCAGTACTTC. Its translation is CASSLEGLLPGKNIQYF.

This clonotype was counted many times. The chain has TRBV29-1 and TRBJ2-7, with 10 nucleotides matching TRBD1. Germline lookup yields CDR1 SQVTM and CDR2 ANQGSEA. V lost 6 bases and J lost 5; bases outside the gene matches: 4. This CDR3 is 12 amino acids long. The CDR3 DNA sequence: TGCAGCGTCAGACAGGGGGCCAACGAGCAGTACTTC. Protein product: CSVRQGANEQYF.

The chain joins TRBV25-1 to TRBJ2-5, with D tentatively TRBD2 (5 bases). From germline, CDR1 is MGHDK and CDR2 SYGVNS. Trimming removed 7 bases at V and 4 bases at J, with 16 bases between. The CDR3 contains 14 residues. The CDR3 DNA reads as TGTGCCAGCACTGAGGGTCAAACTTTAGAGACCCAGTACTTC. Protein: CASTEGQTLETQYF.